This TCR beta chain comes out of a study of blood T cell repertoires in COVID-19. Overall study: Whether acute or convalescent, the COVID-19 samples came from the United States, Italy and Spain.

As originally analysed: It was from reference gene primer amplification that nucleated cell counts were estimated. Repertoires were generated with immunoSEQ multiplex PCR, while TCRdb's copy carries only in-frame clones and drops some. The DNA was the basis for D and trimming; V, J and clone size are from that table. Of 71,000 or so clones detected, roughly four fifths appear once; the ten largest clones hold approximately 30%. Per germline, CDR1 SGHAT and CDR2 FQNNGV. Trimming cost V 1 base and J 6 bases; bases outside gene matches: 2. The length of the CDR3 is 15 residues. V and J are TRBV11-2 and TRBJ1-6, with TRBD1 matching over 8 bases. The specimen sequenced was peripheral blood. The source is a man between 65 and 80 years old with acute or convalescent COVID-19. Written as DNA, the CDR3 is TGTGCCAGCAGCTTAGGACAGGGGAGTAATTCACCCCTCCACTTT. Protein product: CASSLGQGSNSPLHF.